The 10 T cell receptor beta chains reported below all come from one sample, sequenced in a study of cytomegalovirus exposure and HLA in healthy donors. Researchers ran the PCR with 60 Vbeta and 13 Jbeta primers. Some clones are missing from TCRdb's copy, which holds only in-frame ones; the method was immunoSEQ multiplex PCR. The sample holds about 110,000 clones, roughly 75% seen once. The sample was PBMCs. The source is a man aged 35 to 55 in good health and CMV-seronegative.

The V gene is TRBV19, the J gene TRBJ2-5; D possibly corresponds to TRBD2 (5 bases). This CDR3 region has 15 residues. Germline CDR1 reads LNHDA; CDR2 reads SQIVND (reference sequence). V shed 1 base and J shed 2 bases, with 11 bases lying between them. CDR3 protein: CASSIGSTGQETQYF. CDR3 nucleotides: TGTGCCAGTAGTATAGGGTCGACGGGGCAAGAGACCCAGTACTTC.

The chain links TRBV5-6 to TRBJ1-1; D not certain. Germline loops: CDR1 SGHDT, CDR2 YYEEEE. Trimming stripped 0 bases from V and 0 bases from J, with 9 bases between. The CDR3 has 15 residues. CDR3 loop: CASSLGSPMNTEAFF. CDR3 DNA sequence: TGTGCCAGCAGCTTGGGTTCCCCTATGAACACTGAAGCTTTCTTT.

This chain connects TRBV5-1 to TRBJ1-6; 7 bases map to TRBD1. CDR1 is SGHRS, CDR2 YFSETQ, per germline. The trim removed 2 bases at V and 7 bases at J, leaving 3 bases unmatched. This CDR3 is built from 14 residues. This CDR3 reads CASSLGGANSPLHF. CDR3 DNA sequence: TGCGCCAGCAGCTTAGGGGGCGCAAATTCACCCCTCCACTTT.

The rearrangement links TRBV9 to TRBJ2-3; 7 bases are shared with TRBD1. The CDR3 has 15 residues. Germline values: CDR1 SGDLS, CDR2 YYNGEE. Trimming cost V 4 bases and J 1 base; bases outside gene matches: 6. CDR3 DNA sequence: TGTGCCAGCAGCCCCTGGGACAGCCGCACAGATACGCAGTATTTT. Encoded protein: CASSPWDSRTDTQYF. Drawing the rest from reference TRBV9 and TRBJ2-3, the complete variable domain is DSGVTQTPKHLITATGQRVTLRCSPRSGDLSVYWYQQSLDQGLQFLIQYYNGEERAKGNILERFSAQQFPDLHSELNLSSLELGDSALYFCASSPWDSRTDTQYFGPGTRLTVL.

The chain combines TRBV18 with TRBJ1-1; weak D call: TRBD1 (6 bases). The V and J ends lost 3 bases and 7 bases respectively, with 15 bases between them. The CDR3 contains 14 residues. Per germline, CDR1 KGHSH and CDR2 LQKENI. The CDR3 protein is CASSPVRDTFEAFF. Written as DNA, the CDR3 is TGTGCCAGCTCACCGGTAAGGGACACCTTTGAAGCTTTCTTT.

The rearrangement links TRBV6-6 to TRBJ2-2; weak D call: TRBD1 (5 bases). The CDR3 has 15 residues. Trimming took off 4 bases at V and 6 bases at J, with 15 bases between the two ends. Germline V lookup: CDR1 MNHNY, CDR2 SVGAGI (reference sequence). The CDR3, as DNA: TGTGCCAGCAGTTCCGACAGTATTAGACCCGGGGAGCTGTTTTTT. Translation gives CASSSDSIRPGELFF.

The genes are TRBV7-9 and TRBJ2-5; TRBD1 matches 11 bases. Germline trimming cut 5 bases from V and 4 bases from J; bases unmatched to any gene: 6. CDR3 length: 15 amino acids. CDR1 and CDR2 from the germline V gene are SEHNR and FQNEAQ (reference sequence). CDR3: CASSPRTGGPETQYF. The CDR3 DNA is TGTGCCAGCAGCCCCCGGACAGGGGGCCCAGAGACCCAGTACTTC.

The chain links TRBV28 to TRBJ2-5, with 9 bases matching TRBD2. With 5 bases clipped from V and 1 base from J, the junction kept 5 bases outside the gene matches. The CDR3 consists of 15 residues. The germline V gene has CDR1 MDHEN and CDR2 SYDVKM. Here the CDR3 reads CASSRPRGGQETQYF. CDR3 nucleotides: TGTGCCAGCAGTAGGCCGCGGGGGGGCCAAGAGACCCAGTACTTC.

The rearrangement uses TRBV5-6 and TRBJ2-1, with D hard to call. With 1 base removed from V and 5 bases from J, the gap between germline ends came to 7 bases. This CDR3 region has 13 residues. The germline V gene encodes CDR1 SGHDT and CDR2 YYEEEE. The CDR3 reads CASSLPVNNEQFF. Here the CDR3 DNA reads TGTGCCAGCAGCTTGCCGGTGAACAATGAGCAGTTCTTC.

Turning to this clone: A junction boundary mismatches the germline segment, possibly from a read error. The chain employs TRBV7-8 and TRBJ1-5, with D perhaps matching TRBD1 (5 bases). The V gene's germline CDR1 is SGHVS and CDR2 FQNEAQ. The CDR3 is made up of 14 amino acids. The CDR3 region has the DNA TGTGCCAGCACATTCTCAGGGCGCGATCAGCCCCATCATTTT. This gives the protein CASTFSGRDQPHHF.